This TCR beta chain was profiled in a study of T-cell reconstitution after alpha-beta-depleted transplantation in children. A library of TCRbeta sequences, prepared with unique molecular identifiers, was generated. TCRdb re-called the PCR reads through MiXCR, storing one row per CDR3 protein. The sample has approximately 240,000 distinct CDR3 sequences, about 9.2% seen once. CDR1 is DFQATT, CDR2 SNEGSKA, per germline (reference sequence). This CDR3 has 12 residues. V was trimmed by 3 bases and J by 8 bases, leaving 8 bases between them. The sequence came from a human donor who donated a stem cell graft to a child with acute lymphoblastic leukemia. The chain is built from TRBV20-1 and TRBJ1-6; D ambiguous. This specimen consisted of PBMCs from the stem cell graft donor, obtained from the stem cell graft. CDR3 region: CSARANDSPLHF. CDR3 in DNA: TGCAGTGCTAGGGCGAATGATTCACCCCTCCACTTT.